The clone carrying this T cell receptor beta chain was counted at least ten times. Its specificity is not known. Germline V gives CDR1 MDHEN, CDR2 SYDVKM. The ends were cut back, 7 bases at V and 9 bases at J, with 18 bases in the middle. The CDR3 covers 13 residues. To make TCR beta libraries, researchers used iRepertoire HTBI primers and Arm-PCR of CDR3 regions. TCRdb used MiXCR to reprocess the multiplex PCR reads, holding one entry per CDR3 protein. The sample contains hundreds of thousands of distinct CDR3 sequences, about a fifth of which appear only once. Time point noted: persistent/refractory GD, antithyroid drugs over 5 years with positive TRAb. There was RNA extracted from PBMCs, and the TCR library was made from it. These data originate in a study of regulatory T cells in long-lasting Graves disease. The study, taken as a whole, reports: Persistent Graves' cases showed lower TCR diversity than newly diagnosed cases. Sampling was limited to peripheral blood rather than thyroid tissue.

This clonotype was obtained from a female donor with Graves disease. The sequenced sample was peripheral blood mononuclear cells (PBMCs), obtained when the disease was refractory, from a patient treated with antithyroid drugs. J is TRBJ1-1 and V is TRBV28; TRBD1 is a possible D gene (6 bases). CDR3 coding DNA: TGTGCCAGCATCGTCCGGGACACCTTGAAAGCTTTCTTT. Translating it yields CASIVRDTLKAFF.